Sequencing of this T cell receptor beta chain was carried out in a study of beta chain features in type 1 diabetes (dated by TCRdb to 2016 to 2018). About the full investigation: No differences in mean age, gender distribution, total cell number or subset yield were found between patients and healthy donors. A total of about 110 million sorted cells were examined across all samples, and the number of cells per subset was strongly correlated with RNA yield. In the study, TCRB repertoires of sorted circulating CD4+ T cell subsets from recently diagnosed type 1 diabetes patients were compared with those of matched healthy donors. Whereas all 30 or so donors provided naive and central memory subsets, regulatory and stem cell-like memory subsets were isolated from just 8 patients and roughly 8 healthy donors.

The paper's findings and limits, for the study overall: Because the HLA sub-analyses included only small numbers of individuals, any influence of HLA type on TCRB rearrangement was left unresolved. Shorter templates might have been favored by PCR, but patient and control samples were amplified and corrected together, so both groups would have been affected equally by any skew. At VDJ recombination sites, type 1 diabetes patients had fewer insertions and more deleted nucleotides, which implies abnormalities in thymic rearrangement. Because cDNA was sequenced instead of genomic DNA, highly expressing activated cells could be over-represented, though the groups showed no difference in activation or CD3 levels. A moderate but significant shortening of TCRB CDR3 length was observed in type 1 diabetes patients in all four CD4+ subsets. Naive, central memory and regulatory TCRB repertoires appeared more similar among patients than among healthy donors.

CDR1 and CDR2 (LNHDA, SQIVND) derive from the germline V gene (reference sequence). For this chain, trimming is 3 bases at the V end and 6 bases at the J end, and the number of junction bases without a gene match is 5. Its CDR3 holds 13 amino acids, cysteine through phenylalanine. Just CDR3 DNA is preserved here, 39 bases in frame from base 1. All of the isolated RNA was reverse transcribed with the High Capacity cDNA Reverse Transcription Kit, so expressed TCRB transcripts were sequenced. Naive, central memory and regulatory T cell samples underwent deep immunoSEQ sequencing, averaging around 3.9 million total reads per sample. Sorted cells were lysed in RLT buffer, and RNA was extracted using DNase-treated RNeasy Micro or Mini kits according to cell number. Each cell subset was processed on its own to prevent cross-contamination, while patient and healthy donor samples were processed together. The immunoSEQ multiplex PCR was used to amplify TCRB sequences from cDNA, generating 87-bp fragments that spanned the CDR3 region. Sequencing of the amplicons was done on the Illumina HiSeq platform. From the authors' description of their analysis: Synthetic template baselines were used to correct PCR bias computationally, reads within Hamming distance 2 were collapsed, and singletons that could not be merged were discarded. By aligning reads against IMGT, V, D and J genes, CDR3 length, and insertions or deletions at six rearrangement sites were assigned. Within each subset, clonotype counts were normalized to sorted cell number, and only after that were true diversity and Gini coefficients computed with the tcR R package. Repertoire sharing was quantified using the overlap coefficient calculated on TCRB nucleotide sequences. Imported from immuneACCESS, the table was reduced by TCRdb to in-frame sequences with V and J called. These copies leave out some clones; in studies compared against another copy, an unresolved V gene accounts for under half, and the cause of the remainder is not known. V, J and clone size are taken as reported in that table, and D and trimming were inferred from the DNA itself. The sample includes 50,000 to 70,000 clones, with roughly 52% observed a single time. Approximately 2.5% of the sample belongs to the ten largest clones.

Each donor gave one peripheral blood draw, about 110 mL on average, collected into heparinised tubes. Naive, central memory, regulatory and stem cell-like memory CD4+ T cells were sorted on a BD FACSAria II using a panel including CD45RO, CCR7, CD25, CD127, CD95 and CD27. Purity was above 95% for every sorted population. PBMCs were separated immediately by Lymphoprep density gradient centrifugation and were stained directly, without being cultured. To minimize batch effects, samples were stained and sorted in pairs, one healthy donor with one patient per experiment. There are a few counts of this clone. The specificity of this receptor is unknown. No much larger clone exists at a distance of one base, and base qualities are not known.

The sequence links TRBV19 to TRBJ2-7; a stretch of 7 junction bases matches TRBD1. Sequencing input: Tregs from blood. This specimen's cell subset or site label, interpreted: regulatory CD4+ T cells. This sequence originates from a middle-aged woman with type 1 diabetes. The DNA sequence reads TGTGCCAGTAGTATGACAGGGATTGGCGAGCAGTACTTC. This yields the protein CASSMTGIGEQYF. Beyond the CDR3, the reference TRBV19 and TRBJ2-7 genes provide the residues; the full variable domain reads: DGGITQSPKYLFRKEGQNVTLSCEQNLNHDAMYWYRQDPGQGLRLIYYSQIVNDFQKGDIAEGYSVSREKKESFPLTVTSAQKNPTAFYLCASSMTGIGEQYFGPGTRLTVT.